Below, 7 T cell receptor beta chains from the same sample are listed, as sequenced in a study of CD8 T cells in Susac syndrome. An input of roughly 0.5 to 1 ug of RNA was subjected to reverse transcription using random hexamers. TCRdb re-analysed the immunoSEQ multiplex PCR reads in MiXCR, keeping a single row per CDR3 protein. Of some 110,000 distinct CDR3 sequences in the sample, roughly 95% are singletons; the top ten hold 0.13% to 0.15%. The sample comprised CD4+ T cells from PBMCs. The receptors derive from a human donor with Susac syndrome.

The chain combines TRBV19 with TRBJ2-7; tentatively, D is TRBD2 (6 bases). The germline CDR1 and CDR2 sequences are LNHDA and SQIVND (reference sequence). The CDR3 runs 15 residues. V was trimmed by 5 bases and J by 2 bases, leaving 16 bases between them. CDR3 region: CASSPRSSGPYEQYF. The CDR3 DNA reads as TGTGCCAGTAGTCCGCGAAGTAGCGGCCCCTACGAGCAGTACTTC. Based on the CDR3 plus reference TRBV19 and TRBJ2-7, the full variable domain is DGGITQSPKYLFRKEGQNVTLSCEQNLNHDAMYWYRQDPGQGLRLIYYSQIVNDFQKGDIAEGYSVSREKKESFPLTVTSAQKNPTAFYLCASSPRSSGPYEQYFGPGTRLTVT.

The chain has TRBV5-1 and TRBJ2-1, with 13 nucleotides matching TRBD2. With 4 bases clipped from V and 2 bases from J, the junction kept 3 bases outside the gene matches. The germline V gene has CDR1 SGHRS and CDR2 YFSETQ. This CDR3 has 16 residues. The CDR3 region is CASSVGTSGTYNEQFF. The DNA for the CDR3 is TGCGCCAGCAGCGTGGGGACTAGCGGGACCTACAATGAGCAGTTCTTC.

The chain recombines TRBV20-1 with TRBJ2-5; D not certain. The germline V gene encodes CDR1 DFQATT and CDR2 SNEGSKA (reference sequence). The V end lost 3 bases, the J end lost 5 bases, and 13 bases lay between the germline ends. CDR3 length: 13 amino acids. The CDR3 sequence: CSASPQAGETQYF. CDR3 DNA sequence: TGCAGTGCTAGCCCCCAAGCCGGTGAGACCCAGTACTTC.

This chain joins TRBV5-4 and TRBJ2-3; 9 positions match TRBD2. The CDR3 loop spans 16 amino acids. Unmatched junction bases numbered 6, after V lost 2 bases and J lost 2 bases. Per the germline V gene, CDR1 is SGHNT and CDR2 is YYREEE (reference sequence). The chain's CDR3 is CASSFPGTSNTDTQYF. The CDR3 DNA reads TGTGCCAGCAGCTTTCCCGGGACTAGCAACACAGATACGCAGTATTTT. Filled out from reference TRBV5-4 and TRBJ2-3, the complete variable domain reads ETGVTQSPTHLIKTRGQQVTLRCSSQSGHNTVSWYQQALGQGPQFIFQYYREEENGRGNFPPRFSGLQFPNYSSELNVNALELDDSALYLCASSFPGTSNTDTQYFGPGTRLTVL.

This chain links TRBV20-1 with TRBJ2-1, with 11 nucleotides matching TRBD2. The germline gives CDR1 DFQATT, CDR2 SNEGSKA (reference sequence). The CDR3 is made up of 14 amino acids. J was trimmed by 9 bases and V by 6 bases; bases with no gene match: 10. Here the CDR3 reads CSARIAGGPSEQFF. The CDR3 DNA follows: TGCAGTGCCCGGATAGCGGGAGGGCCAAGTGAGCAGTTCTTC.

The chain couples TRBV20-1 to TRBJ1-2; 10 bases line up with TRBD1. J was trimmed by 7 bases and V by 6 bases; bases with no gene match: 11. The CDR3 totals 14 residues. The germline V gene has CDR1 DFQATT and CDR2 SNEGSKA (reference sequence). CDR3: CSALRQGAAFGYTF. In DNA, the CDR3 is TGCAGTGCCTTAAGACAGGGGGCCGCCTTTGGCTACACCTTC.

This chain joins TRBV14 and TRBJ2-1, with D perhaps being TRBD1 or TRBD2 (6 bases each). The CDR3 spans 17 residues. Looked up from germline, CDR1 is SGHDN and CDR2 is FVKESK. The ends were cut back, 4 bases at V and 7 bases at J, with 23 bases in the middle. CDR3 bases: TGTGCCAGCAGCCTCTTCCGGGGAGCAGGGGACTCGAATGAGCAGTTCTTC. Residues: CASSLFRGAGDSNEQFF.